This T cell receptor (beta chain) was identified in a study of CD8 T cells in Susac syndrome. Study-wide context: Patients with Susac syndrome had blood drawn and were at that point therapy-naive, on corticosteroids, or on intravenous immunoglobulin alone. Study results and caveats: Susac-specific public clones numbered fewer than 20 in total CD8+ repertoires (and about 5 in CD8+ TEMRA repertoires).

Sequencing targeted TCR beta in blood CD8+ and CD4+ T cells. Note on this clonotype: Antigen specificity is unknown.

The ends lost 3 bases at V and 4 bases at J; junction bases unmatched: 10. CDR1 is LNHNV, CDR2 YYDKDF, per germline (reference sequence). This CDR3 region has 16 residues. When the RNA was reverse transcribed, random hexamers were used with an input of roughly 0.45 to 1 ug. In TCRdb, the immunoSEQ multiplex PCR reads were re-called with MiXCR into one record per CDR3 protein. Among about 100,000 distinct CDR3 sequences listed, about 96% were seen once. The sequenced sample consisted of CD8+ T cells from PBMCs. This sequence was found in a human donor with Susac syndrome. The chain links TRBV15 to TRBJ1-2; the match to TRBD1 covers 8 bases. DNA for the CDR3: TGTGCCACCAGCAGTCCCGACTACGGGACAGGCTATGGCTACACCTTC. It codes for CATSSPDYGTGYGYTF.